Shown below are 8 T cell receptor beta chains from a single sample sequenced in a study of cytomegalovirus exposure and HLA in healthy donors. Here immunoSEQ multiplex PCR was the method, and the copy in TCRdb shows in-frame clones only, minus some. The sample contains around 120,000 clones, 70% to 90% of which appear only once. Material: PBMCs. The source of these receptors is a woman under 30 in good health and CMV-seronegative.

The chain combines TRBV28 with TRBJ1-2; 12 bases fit TRBD1. The junction had 17 bases not matched to a gene; V was cut back by 7 bases and J by 8 bases. Germline loops: CDR1 MDHEN, CDR2 SYDVKM. The length of the CDR3 is 17 residues. The CDR3 sequence is CASNPRRDRGPPKGYTF. The CDR3 region has the DNA TGTGCCAGCAACCCCCGCCGGGACAGGGGGCCCCCAAAGGGCTACACCTTC.

The V call is TRBV5-1, the J call TRBJ2-7, with D uncertain. The V and J ends lost 0 bases and 7 bases respectively, with 14 bases between them. Germline V gives CDR1 SGHRS, CDR2 YFSETQ. The CDR3 spans 14 residues. In DNA form, the CDR3 reads TGCGCCAGCAGCTTGGCCCAGGCAAGCTGGGAGCAGTACTTC. It translates to CASSLAQASWEQYF.

This clone has more than one count but fewer than ten. This chain joins TRBV6-5 and TRBJ2-5, with unresolved D. The CDR3 totals 13 residues. Germline CDR1 is MNHEY and CDR2 is SVGAGI. Deletions cut 3 bases from V and 5 bases from J, with 10 bases between. The CDR3 spells CASSYESRETQYF. As DNA, the CDR3 is TGTGCCAGCAGTTATGAGTCCCGGGAGACCCAGTACTTC.

CDR3 sequence: CASSPTWGQGVPGDYGYTF. In nucleotides, the CDR3 is TGTGCCAGCAGCCCGACATGGGGACAGGGGGTCCCTGGGGACTATGGCTACACCTTC. The chain employs TRBV4-2 and TRBJ1-2, with 11 bases lining up with TRBD1. The CDR3 is 19 residues long. Losses at the gene ends were 4 bases for V and 3 bases for J; bases not matched to a gene: 16. Germline CDR1 and CDR2: LGHNA and YNFKEQ.

The chain carries TRBV6-5 and TRBJ1-1; D may be TRBD1 (6 bases). The CDR3 length is 14 residues. Trimming stripped 6 bases from V and 4 bases from J, with 15 bases between. The germline V gene encodes CDR1 MNHEY and CDR2 SVGAGI. In nucleotides, the CDR3 is TGTGCCAGCAGCCAAACAGGGACTATCACTGAAGCTTTCTTT. This translates into CASSQTGTITEAFF.

The chain couples TRBV7-2 to TRBJ1-2, with 9 bases identical to TRBD1. This CDR3 is built from 17 residues. V was pared by 2 bases and J by 6 bases, with 13 bases of the junction left unmatched. CDR1 is SGHTA, CDR2 FQGNSA, per germline. In DNA, the CDR3 is TGTGCCAGCAGCTTATCGGACAGGGGAAAGGGGGGAAATGGCTACACCTTC. This encodes CASSLSDRGKGGNGYTF.

The rearrangement uses TRBV7-3 and TRBJ1-2; no clear D gene. V was cut by 2 bases and J by 2 bases, with 6 bases left in between. The CDR3 spans 13 residues. The germline CDR1 and CDR2 sequences are SGHTA and FQGTGA. CDR3 nucleotides: TGTGCCAGCAGCTTAGGGCAGAACTATGGCTACACCTTC. Its protein product is CASSLGQNYGYTF.

The chain recombines TRBV7-3 with TRBJ2-7; 7 bases map to TRBD2. Germline CDR1 reads SGHTA; CDR2 reads FQGTGA. After removal of 0 bases from V and 2 bases from J, the junction contained 4 bases not matched to a gene. The CDR3 has 15 amino acids. The CDR3 protein is CASSLTASGPYEQYF. CDR3 bases: TGTGCCAGCAGCTTAACGGCTAGCGGTCCCTACGAGCAGTACTTC. The whole variable domain, filled in from reference TRBV7-3 and TRBJ2-7, reads GAGVSQTPSNKVTEKGKYVELRCDPISGHTALYWYRQSLGQGPEFLIYFQGTGAADDSGLPNDRFFAVRPEGSVSTLKIQRTERGDSAVYLCASSLTASGPYEQYFGPGTRLTVT.